This T cell receptor beta chain was captured in a study of CD8 T cells in ankylosing spondylitis. This clonotype turned up a few times. Its antigen is as yet unknown. Study-level results: Earlier studies detected some motif variants in reactive arthritis synovial fluid and blood. What appeared characteristic of ankylosing spondylitis blood was a TCR beta motif of eight highly homologous variants.

The CDR3 runs to 15 residues. The V gene's germline CDR1 is SGHDN and CDR2 FVKESK. Trimming cost V 4 bases and J 3 bases; bases outside gene matches: 5. Construction of TCR beta libraries was performed using quantitative 5'-RACE with molecular barcodes. TCRdb ran MiXCR on the 5' RACE reads and lists one entry per CDR3 protein. The repertoire holds 150,000 to 200,000 distinct CDR3 sequences, with around 10% as singletons. The V and J genes are TRBV14 and TRBJ2-5; the match to TRBD1 covers 10 bases. Sequenced sample: blood, either unsorted or a sorted T cell fraction (not recorded which). This sequence originates from a male donor with ankylosing spondylitis or in good health (not recorded which). The CDR3 spells CASSLWTGGEETQYF. CDR3 coding DNA: TGTGCCAGCAGCCTTTGGACAGGGGGAGAAGAGACCCAGTACTTC.